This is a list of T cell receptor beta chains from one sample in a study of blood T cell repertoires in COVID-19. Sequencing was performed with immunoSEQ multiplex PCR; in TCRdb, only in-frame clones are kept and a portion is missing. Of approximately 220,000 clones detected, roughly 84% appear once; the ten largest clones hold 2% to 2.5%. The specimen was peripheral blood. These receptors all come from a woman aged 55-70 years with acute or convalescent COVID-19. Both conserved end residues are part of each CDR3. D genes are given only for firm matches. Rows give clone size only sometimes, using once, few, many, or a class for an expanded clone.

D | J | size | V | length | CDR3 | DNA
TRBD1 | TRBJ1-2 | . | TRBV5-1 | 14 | CASSLPGQTNGYTF | TGCGCCAGCAGCTTGCCGGGACAGACCAATGGCTACACCTTC
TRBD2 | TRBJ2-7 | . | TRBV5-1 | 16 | CASSLVGTSGDYEQYF | TGCGCCAGCAGCTTGGTAGGGACTAGCGGGGACTACGAGCAGTACTTC
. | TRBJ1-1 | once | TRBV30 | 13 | CAWSISGETEAFF | TGTGCCTGGAGTATCTCAGGGGAAACTGAAGCTTTCTTT
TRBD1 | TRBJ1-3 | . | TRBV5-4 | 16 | CASSLNRGAPGNTIYF | TGTGCCAGCAGCTTGAACAGGGGAGCCCCTGGAAACACCATATATTTT
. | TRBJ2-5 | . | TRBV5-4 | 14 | CASSLGSARETQYF | TGTGCCAGCAGCTTGGGGAGCGCGCGAGAGACCCAGTACTTC
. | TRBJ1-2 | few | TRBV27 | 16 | CASNPRRQAENYGYTF | TGTGCCAGCAATCCCCGAAGGCAGGCCGAAAACTATGGCTACACCTTC
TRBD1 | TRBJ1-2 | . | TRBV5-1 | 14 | CASSGDRGGGGYTF | TGCGCCAGCAGCGGCGACAGGGGCGGTGGTGGCTACACCTTC
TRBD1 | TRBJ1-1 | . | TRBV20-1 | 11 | CRGDRNTEAFF | TGCAGGGGGGACAGGAACACTGAAGCTTTCTTT
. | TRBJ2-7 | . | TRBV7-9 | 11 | CASSLRGEQYF | TGTGCCAGCAGCTTACGGGGCGAGCAGTACTTC
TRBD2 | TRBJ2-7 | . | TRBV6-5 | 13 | CASSPGRLYEQYF | TGTGCCAGCAGTCCCGGGAGGCTTTACGAGCAGTACTTC
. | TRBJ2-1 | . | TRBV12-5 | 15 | CASGLAKAGMDEQFF | TGTGCTAGTGGTTTGGCAAAAGCAGGGATGGATGAGCAGTTCTTC
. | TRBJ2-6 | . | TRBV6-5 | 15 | CAGGDPTSGANVLTF | TGTGCCGGAGGGGACCCCACCTCTGGGGCCAACGTCCTGACTTTC
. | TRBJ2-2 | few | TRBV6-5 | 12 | CASSYGPGELFF | TGTGCCAGCAGTTACGGGCCCGGGGAGCTGTTTTTT
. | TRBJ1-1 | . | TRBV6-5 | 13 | CASRLQPDTEAFF | TGTGCCAGCCGGCTACAGCCCGACACTGAAGCTTTCTTT
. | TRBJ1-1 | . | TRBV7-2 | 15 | CASSLGLRAGGEAFF | TGTGCCAGCAGCTTAGGTCTACGGGCGGGGGGTGAAGCTTTCTTT
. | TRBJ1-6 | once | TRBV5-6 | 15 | CASSSLGRPNSPLHF | TGTGCCAGCAGCTCACTCGGGAGACCTAATTCACCCCTCCACTTT
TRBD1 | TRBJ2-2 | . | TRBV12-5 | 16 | CASGRLPGQGTGELFF | TGTGCTAGTGGCCGTCTACCGGGACAGGGAACCGGGGAGCTGTTTTTT
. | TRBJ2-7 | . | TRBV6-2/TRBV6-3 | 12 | CASSYEGYEQYF | TGTGCCAGCAGTTACGAGGGTTACGAGCAGTACTTC
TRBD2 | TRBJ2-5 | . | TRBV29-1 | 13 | CSVGTSSYETQYF | TGCAGCGTTGGGACTAGCTCGTATGAGACCCAGTACTTC
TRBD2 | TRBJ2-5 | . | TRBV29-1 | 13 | CSARTSGGGTQYF | TGCAGCGCCCGGACTAGCGGGGGCGGGACCCAGTACTTC
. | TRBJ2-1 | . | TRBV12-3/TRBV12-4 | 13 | CASSLRLDNEQFF | TGTGCCAGCAGTTTACGGTTGGACAATGAGCAGTTCTTC
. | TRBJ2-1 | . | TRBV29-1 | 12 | CSVWRGANEQFF | TGCAGCGTTTGGCGCGGGGCCAATGAGCAGTTCTTC
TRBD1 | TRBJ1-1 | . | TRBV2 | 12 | CASRDRHLEAFF | TGTGCCAGCAGGGACAGGCACCTCGAAGCTTTCTTT
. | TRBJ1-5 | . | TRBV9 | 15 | CASSLNVGSNQPQHF | TGTGCCAGCAGCCTGAACGTCGGTAGCAATCAGCCCCAGCATTTT
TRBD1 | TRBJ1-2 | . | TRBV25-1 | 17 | CASSESYRGPPNYGYTF | TGTGCCAGCAGTGAAAGTTACAGGGGTCCTCCGAACTATGGCTACACCTTC
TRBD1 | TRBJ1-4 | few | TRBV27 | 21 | CASSLRPPGGQGTGRSEKLFF | TGTGCCAGCAGTTTAAGGCCTCCCGGGGGACAGGGGACCGGAAGGAGTGAAAAACTGTTTTTT
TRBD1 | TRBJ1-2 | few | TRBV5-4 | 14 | CASSLTGGVYGYTF | TGTGCCAGCAGCTTAACAGGGGGCGTATATGGCTACACCTTC
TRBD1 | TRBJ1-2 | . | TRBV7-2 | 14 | CASSPRQGPWGYTF | TGTGCCAGCAGCCCAAGACAGGGCCCGTGGGGCTACACCTTC
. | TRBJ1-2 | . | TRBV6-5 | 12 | CASSKQDYGYTF | TGTGCCAGCAGTAAACAGGACTATGGCTACACCTTC
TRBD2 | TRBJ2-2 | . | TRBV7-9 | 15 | CASSPTSGGIGELFF | TGTGCCAGCAGCCCGACTAGCGGGGGAATCGGGGAGCTGTTTTTT
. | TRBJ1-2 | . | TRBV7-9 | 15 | CASSLEAEGRSGYTF | TGTGCCAGCAGCTTAGAAGCCGAGGGCCGAAGTGGCTACACCTTC
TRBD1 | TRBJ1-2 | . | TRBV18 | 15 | CASSPTGTGNYGYTF | TGTGCCAGCTCACCGACCGGGACAGGAAACTATGGCTACACCTTC
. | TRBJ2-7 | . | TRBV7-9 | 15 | CASSKGGTKVSEQYF | TGTGCCAGCAGCAAGGGCGGGACCAAAGTGAGCGAGCAGTACTTC
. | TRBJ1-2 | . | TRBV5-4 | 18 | CASGLRSADPRANYGYTF | TGTGCCAGCGGCCTCCGGTCTGCCGATCCTAGAGCTAACTATGGCTACACCTTC
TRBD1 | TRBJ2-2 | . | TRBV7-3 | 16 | CASSPSTGGSTGELFF | TGTGCCAGCAGCCCATCGACAGGGGGGAGCACCGGGGAGCTGTTTTTT
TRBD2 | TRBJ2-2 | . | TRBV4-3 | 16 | CASSPIAGVNTGELFF | TGCGCCAGCAGCCCCATAGCGGGGGTGAACACCGGGGAGCTGTTTTTT
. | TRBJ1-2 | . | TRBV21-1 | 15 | CASSKAGGPNYGYTF | TGTGCCAGCAGCAAGGCGGGAGGTCCTAACTATGGCTACACCTTC
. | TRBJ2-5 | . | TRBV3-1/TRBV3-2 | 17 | CASSQGAARGPQETQYF | TGTGCCAGCAGCCAAGGGGCCGCGCGGGGGCCCCAAGAGACCCAGTACTTC
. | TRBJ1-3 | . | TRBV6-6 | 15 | CASSYSGESGNTIYF | TGTGCCAGCAGTTACTCCGGGGAATCTGGAAACACCATATATTTT
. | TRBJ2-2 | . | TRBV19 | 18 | CASSIRQTAPGNTGELFF | TGTGCCAGTAGTATTCGGCAGACCGCGCCAGGGAACACCGGGGAGCTGTTTTTT
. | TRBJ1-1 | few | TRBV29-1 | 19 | CSVRNSASRDNAKNTEAFF | TGCAGCGTGAGAAACTCGGCAAGCCGGGACAACGCCAAGAACACTGAAGCTTTCTTT
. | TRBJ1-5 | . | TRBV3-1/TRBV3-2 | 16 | CASSQESRVSNQPQHF | TGTGCCAGCAGCCAAGAGTCACGGGTGAGCAATCAGCCCCAGCATTTT
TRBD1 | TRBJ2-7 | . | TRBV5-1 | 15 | CASSLSGQGALEQYF | TGCGCCAGCAGCTTAAGTGGGCAGGGGGCACTCGAGCAGTACTTC